The sequence of this T cell receptor beta chain was determined in a study of beta chain features in type 1 diabetes. Every donor had blood drawn once into heparin, roughly 0.11 L on average. The whole isolated RNA underwent reverse transcription, so sequencing captured expressed TCRB transcripts. The table came from immunoSEQ multiplex PCR; TCRdb's copy has only in-frame clones and leaves some out. The table has 500,000 to 700,000 clones, around 15% seen once. Study-level points and caveats: In all four CD4+ subsets, TCRB CDR3 length was significantly, moderately reduced in type 1 diabetes. TCRB rearrangement may or may not be influenced by HLA type; here this remained unresolved. Highly expressing activated T cells could be over-counted with a cDNA template.

On this clone: Its target is not known.

The TCR was taken from a young man in good health. The sample consisted of naive CD4+ T cells from blood.

The CDR3 region is CASSQVRASGGSTDTQYF. Here the CDR3 DNA reads TGCGCCAGCAGCCAAGTCAGGGCCAGCGGGGGGAGCACAGATACGCAGTATTTT. The rearrangement joins TRBV4-1 to TRBJ2-3; 9 positions agree with TRBD2. Germline lookup yields CDR1 MGHRA and CDR2 YSYEKL. The CDR3 loop spans 18 amino acids. The V segment lost 1 base and the J segment 0 bases; nucleotides outside the gene matches: 8.